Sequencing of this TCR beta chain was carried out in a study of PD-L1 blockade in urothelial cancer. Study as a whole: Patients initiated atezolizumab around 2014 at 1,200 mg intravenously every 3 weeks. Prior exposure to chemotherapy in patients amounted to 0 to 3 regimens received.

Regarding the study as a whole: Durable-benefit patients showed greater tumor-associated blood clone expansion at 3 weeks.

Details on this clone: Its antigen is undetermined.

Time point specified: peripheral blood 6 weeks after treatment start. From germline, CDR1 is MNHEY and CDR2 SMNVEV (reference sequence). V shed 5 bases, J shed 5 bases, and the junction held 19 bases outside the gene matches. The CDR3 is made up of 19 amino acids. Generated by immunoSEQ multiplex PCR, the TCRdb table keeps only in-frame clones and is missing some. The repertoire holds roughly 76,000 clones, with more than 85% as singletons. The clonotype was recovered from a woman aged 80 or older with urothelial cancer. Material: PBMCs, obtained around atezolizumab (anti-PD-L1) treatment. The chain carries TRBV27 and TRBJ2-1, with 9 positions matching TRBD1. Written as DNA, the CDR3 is TGTGCCAGCAGTAGTCACAGGGGGCGGATAAAACTCCTGGACAATGAGCAGTTCTTC. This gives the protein CASSSHRGRIKLLDNEQFF.